Below are 27 T cell receptor beta chains sequenced from a single sample in a study of blood T cell repertoires in COVID-19. Clones were sequenced by immunoSEQ multiplex PCR, and TCRdb holds only the in-frame ones, with some missing. In the table there are approximately 390,000 clones, roughly 87% of which are singletons. The specimen was PBMCs or T cells enriched from blood (not recorded which). The source of these receptors is a woman in her 40s with acute COVID-19.

This chain connects TRBV6-5 to TRBJ1-2, with a possible D match to TRBD1 (6 bases). The CDR3 totals 13 residues. The germline V gene encodes CDR1 MNHEY and CDR2 SVGAGI. The germline V and J ends were trimmed by 6 bases and 9 bases, with 17 bases remaining between them. The chain's CDR3 is CASSDGTLSRYTF. The CDR3 DNA sequence: TGTGCCAGCAGCGACGGGACATTATCCCGCTACACCTTC.

This chain uses TRBV7-9 with TRBJ1-2; 9 bases map to TRBD1. Germline V lookup: CDR1 SEHNR, CDR2 FQNEAQ (reference sequence). The CDR3 contains 14 residues. Trimming at V came to 3 bases and at J to 6 bases, leaving 5 bases not matched to a gene. CDR3 sequence: CASSFGQGRDGYTF. The CDR3 bases are TGTGCCAGCAGCTTCGGACAGGGGAGGGATGGCTACACCTTC.

The chain couples TRBV4-1 to TRBJ1-1; TRBD1 is a possible D gene (5 bases). The V end lost 4 bases, the J end lost 1 base, and 16 bases lay between the germline ends. The length of the CDR3 is 16 residues. Germline assignment: CDR1 MGHRA and CDR2 YSYEKL. CDR3: CASSPSGAHRNTEAFF. The CDR3 region has the DNA TGCGCCAGCAGCCCCAGCGGGGCGCATCGGAACACTGAAGCTTTCTTT.

This chain uses TRBV19 with TRBJ2-3; the match to TRBD1 covers 9 bases. The CDR3 spans 13 residues. V was clipped by 1 base and J by 11 bases; unmatched bases: 4. Germline-derived CDR1 and CDR2 are LNHDA and SQIVND (reference sequence). This CDR3 is CASSIGDRAVQYF. The CDR3 DNA is TGTGCCAGTAGTATAGGGGACAGGGCGGTGCAGTATTTT.

The genes are TRBV19 and TRBJ1-1; TRBD1 aligns across 9 bases. J lost 5 bases, V lost 4 bases, and 5 bases had no gene match. The CDR3 is 14 amino acids. Germline lookup yields CDR1 LNHDA and CDR2 SQIVND (reference sequence). The chain's CDR3 is CASSRDRGSTEAFF. The CDR3 nucleotides are TGTGCCAGTAGTAGAGACAGGGGGAGTACTGAAGCTTTCTTT.

This clone showed up just once. The chain has TRBV2 and TRBJ1-5; unclear D gene. V gave up 3 bases and J gave up 5 bases, with 14 bases separating them. This CDR3 region has 15 residues. The germline CDR1 and CDR2 sequences are SNHLY and FYNNEI. DNA of the CDR3: TGTGCCAGCAGTGACGGTATAGCCAGACATCAGCCCCAGCATTTT. Translating it yields CASSDGIARHQPQHF.

In DNA, the CDR3 is TGTGCCAGCTCGGAGTATAACACCGGGGAGCTGTTTTTT. Translating gives CASSEYNTGELFF. V usage is TRBV18 and J usage is TRBJ2-2; D unclear. Germline V lookup: CDR1 KGHSH, CDR2 LQKENI. The CDR3 is made up of 13 amino acids. With 6 bases removed from V and 2 bases from J, the gap between germline ends came to 7 bases.

This chain connects TRBV5-5 to TRBJ2-6; 7 bases map to TRBD1. Germline V gene sequence: CDR1 SGHKS, CDR2 YYEKEE (reference sequence). CDR3 length: 15 amino acids. V dropped 7 bases and J dropped 1; count of bases not matched to a gene: 5. The CDR3, as DNA: TGTGCCAGCTCATTCAGGGGGTCTGGGGCCAACGTCCTGACTTTC. Its protein product is CASSFRGSGANVLTF.

The chain links TRBV6-2 or TRBV6-3 to TRBJ1-2; TRBD1 might be the D (5 bases). CDR1 and CDR2 (germline): MNHEY, SVGEGT. This CDR3 contains 12 residues. V was clipped by 5 bases and J by 4 bases, with 8 bases between them. CDR3 DNA: TGTGCCAGCAGTCCGCAGGGCTATGGCTACACCTTC. It is translated as CASSPQGYGYTF.

This sequence joins TRBV11-2 and TRBJ1-3, with D possibly being TRBD1 (5 bases). V was clipped by 7 bases and J by 3 bases, with 13 bases between them. Germline V gene data show CDR1 as SGHAT and CDR2 as FQNNGV. The CDR3 runs to 14 residues. CDR3 DNA sequence: TGTGCCAGCACCCTTGACAGTTATGGAAACACCATATATTTT. This sequence encodes CASTLDSYGNTIYF.

DNA for the CDR3: TGCAGCGTTCCTCCGGGACTAGCGGGGGGCGGAACTTACAATGAGCAGTTCTTC. This gives the protein CSVPPGLAGGGTYNEQFF. The chain employs TRBV29-1 and TRBJ2-1; 15 bases map to TRBD2. Germline loops: CDR1 SQVTM, CDR2 ANQGSEA. Trimming took 5 bases from V and 4 from J; bases not matched to a gene: 12. This CDR3 has 18 residues.

The chain links TRBV30 to TRBJ1-5; 12 nucleotides align to TRBD1. Germline V gene lookup returns CDR1 GTSNPN and CDR2 SVGIG (reference sequence). After removal of 5 bases from V and 7 bases from J, the junction contained 9 bases not matched to a gene. CDR3 size: 15 residues. The CDR3 sequence: CAWQGTGGAGQPQHF. CDR3 DNA: TGTGCCTGGCAAGGGACAGGGGGCGCCGGGCAGCCCCAGCATTTT.

This chain connects TRBV23-1 to TRBJ2-3; 8 bases agree with TRBD2. TRBV23-1 is labeled an ORF, and its function is uncertain. The CDR3 sequence is 19 residues long. J was trimmed by 6 bases and V by 0 bases; bases with no gene match: 17. The CDR3 coding sequence is TGCGCCAGCAGTCAATCCAATCCCAAACTAGCGGACTTAAACGATACGCAGTATTTT. As protein: CASSQSNPKLADLNDTQYF.

V gene TRBV18 combines with J gene TRBJ2-7, with a possible D match to TRBD1 (6 bases). V lost 3 bases to trimming and J lost 2 bases, with 8 bases between them. In germline, CDR1 is KGHSH, CDR2 LQKENI. The CDR3 sequence is 13 residues long. This chain's CDR3 is CASSPSGAYEQYF. In DNA form, the CDR3 reads TGTGCCAGCTCACCCTCAGGGGCCTACGAGCAGTACTTC.

V and J are TRBV3-1 (or the pseudogene TRBV3-2) and TRBJ2-7; possible D gene TRBD1, 5 bases. There are 14 residues in the CDR3. Germline loops: CDR1 LGHDT, CDR2 YNNKEL (reference sequence). Trimming pared 3 bases from V and 3 bases from J, leaving 12 bases between. This CDR3 reads CASSQGPGHYEQYF. Written as DNA, the CDR3 is TGTGCCAGCAGCCAGGGCCCAGGGCACTACGAGCAGTACTTC.

This chain connects TRBV4-1 to TRBJ2-2; tentatively, D is TRBD1 (6 bases). Trimming took off 5 bases at V and 4 bases at J, with 8 bases between the two ends. The CDR3 extends over 13 amino acids. CDR1 is MGHRA and CDR2 is YSYEKL in the germline V gene. The chain's CDR3 is CASSTRGTGELFF. The CDR3 region has the DNA TGCGCCAGCAGCACCAGGGGCACCGGGGAGCTGTTTTTT.

The chain uses TRBV19 and TRBJ2-3; TRBD1 matches 7 bases. The V gene end was trimmed by 1 base and the J gene end by 2 bases; junction bases not matched to a gene: 9. There are 17 residues in the CDR3. In germline, CDR1 is LNHDA, CDR2 SQIVND (reference sequence). CDR3 in DNA: TGTGCCAGTAGTATAGGTATACCGGGACAGCACACAGATACGCAGTATTTT. Translated, it gives CASSIGIPGQHTDTQYF.

The V gene is TRBV3-1 (or the pseudogene TRBV3-2), the J gene TRBJ2-3, with 7 bases identical to TRBD2. CDR3 length: 16 residues. Germline CDR1 is LGHDT and CDR2 is YNNKEL (reference sequence). V shed 5 bases, J shed 4 bases, and the junction held 12 bases outside the gene matches. In DNA form, the CDR3 reads TGTGCCAGCAGCGGGGGGGACCGTCAAAATTCAGATACGCAGTATTTT. Translating gives CASSGGDRQNSDTQYF.

V usage is TRBV19 and J usage is TRBJ1-4, with 7 bases matching TRBD1. V shed 3 bases and J 7 bases; nucleotides not matched to a gene: 5. Looked up from germline, CDR1 is LNHDA and CDR2 is SQIVND (reference sequence). This CDR3 spans 14 amino acids. The CDR3 is CASSILGQTEKLFF. The CDR3 DNA is TGTGCCAGTAGTATTCTGGGACAGACTGAAAAACTGTTTTTT.

The chain employs TRBV2 and TRBJ2-7; 8 bases line up with TRBD1. This CDR3 is built from 13 residues. The trim removed 7 bases at V and 6 bases at J, leaving 8 bases unmatched. Per germline, CDR1 SNHLY and CDR2 FYNNEI. The CDR3 spells CASTWTGPGEQYF. CDR3 DNA sequence: TGTGCCAGCACTTGGACAGGGCCGGGCGAGCAGTACTTC.

V usage is TRBV7-6 and J usage is TRBJ1-2, with TRBD1 matching 12 bases. The CDR3 runs 16 residues. V trimming: 4 bases; J trimming: 7 bases; junction bases outside the gene matches: 10. Per the germline V gene, CDR1 is SGHVS and CDR2 is FNYEAQ. CDR3: CASSYSGTGGLVGYTF. The DNA for the CDR3 is TGTGCCAGCAGCTACTCCGGGACAGGGGGCCTAGTTGGCTACACCTTC.

V and J are TRBV10-1 and TRBJ2-3; 12 positions match TRBD1. Germline V lookup: CDR1 WNHNN, CDR2 SYGVQD (reference sequence). V lost 3 bases, J lost 7 bases, and 5 bases stayed unmatched. This CDR3 contains 15 residues. CDR3 sequence (DNA): TGCGCCAGCAGTGACGGGACAGGGGGCGAAAATACGCAGTATTTT. It is translated as CASSDGTGGENTQYF.

This chain connects TRBV6-5 to TRBJ1-2; no reliable D call. The CDR3 is 14 residues long. V gave up 10 bases and J gave up 2 bases, with 17 bases separating them. Germline CDR1 reads MNHEY; CDR2 reads SVGAGI. The CDR3, as DNA: TGTGCCACCTTCCCTTTGGGAGGGAACTATGGCTACACCTTC. Translated, it gives CATFPLGGNYGYTF.

CDR3 nucleotides: TGTGCCAGCAGCGTAGGTCCCTCAGGTAGCACTGAAGCTTTCTTT. Amino acid sequence: CASSVGPSGSTEAFF. The chain joins TRBV9 to TRBJ1-1; D remains ambiguous. V lost 0 bases to trimming and J lost 4 bases, with 13 bases between them. CDR3 length equals 15 residues. Germline V gene sequence: CDR1 SGDLS, CDR2 YYNGEE.

This chain uses TRBV5-1 with TRBJ1-1; 8 nucleotides align to TRBD1. The CDR3 length is 17 residues. The germline CDR1 and CDR2 sequences are SGHRS and YFSETQ. Trimming took 3 bases from V and 4 from J; bases not matched to a gene: 14. The CDR3 loop reads CASSSGTGGAWGTEAFF. CDR3 sequence (DNA): TGCGCCAGCAGCTCCGGGACAGGAGGGGCTTGGGGCACTGAAGCTTTCTTT.

The V call is TRBV24-1, the J call TRBJ1-3; 9 bases match TRBD1. The CDR3 loop spans 15 amino acids. Trimming cost V 2 bases and J 6 bases; bases outside gene matches: 4. Germline V gene lookup returns CDR1 KGHDR and CDR2 SFDVKD. The CDR3 bases are TGTGCCACCAGTGATTCCTGGGACAGGGAAAACACCATATATTTT. Its translation: CATSDSWDRENTIYF.

The V and J genes are TRBV10-3 and TRBJ2-5; 11 nucleotides line up with TRBD2. Unmatched junction bases numbered 14, after V lost 4 bases and J lost 4 bases. The CDR3 has 18 amino acids. The germline gives CDR1 ENHRY, CDR2 SYGVKD. The DNA of the CDR3 is TGTGCCATCAGTGCTTCCTACGGTAGCGGGGGGGCCTTAGAGACCCAGTACTTC. Translated: CAISASYGSGGALETQYF.